Below, 26 T cell receptor beta chains from the same sample are listed, as sequenced in a study of CD8+ T cells in alopecia areata. The treatment denotes: oral pan-JAK inhibitor, 5-10 mg twice daily. RNA was extracted and reverse transcribed into cDNA as the sequencing template. TCRdb's table, derived via immunoSEQ multiplex PCR, lists solely in-frame clones and lacks some. Of about 190,000 clones listed, approximately 60% are singletons. This specimen consisted of CD4+ T cells sorted from blood, obtained at week 4, from a patient treated with tofacitinib. Every receptor here comes from a human donor with alopecia areata.

The J gene is TRBJ2-7, the V gene TRBV4-1; the D call may be TRBD1 or TRBD2 (5 bases each). The V end lost 1 base, the J end lost 2 bases, and 12 bases lay between the germline ends. This CDR3 spans 15 amino acids. CDR1 and CDR2 from the germline V gene are MGHRA and YSYEKL. CDR3 nucleotides: TGCGCCAGCAGCCAAGCCCAGGGACGGGCCTACGAGCAGTACTTC. This encodes CASSQAQGRAYEQYF.

This sequence joins TRBV29-1 and TRBJ2-6; D is unresolved. V was pared by 5 bases and J by 4 bases, with 12 bases between. CDR1 and CDR2 from the germline V gene are SQVTM and ANQGSEA. The CDR3 has 14 residues. Here the CDR3 DNA reads TGCAGCGTTCTAACGGGTTCAGGGGCCAACGTCCTGACTTTC. Its protein is CSVLTGSGANVLTF.

The gene calls are TRBV7-2 and TRBJ2-3; TRBD2 aligns across 14 bases. Losses at the gene ends were 5 bases for V and 3 bases for J; bases not matched to a gene: 4. The CDR3 is 16 residues long. Germline V CDR1 and CDR2: SGHTA, FQGNSA. The CDR3 spells CASSPRLAGGTDTQYF. The CDR3 DNA sequence: TGTGCCAGCAGCCCAAGACTAGCGGGAGGGACAGATACGCAGTATTTT.

The chain links TRBV30 to TRBJ2-6; D unclear. The CDR3 totals 15 residues. Germline CDR1 and CDR2: GTSNPN and SVGIG (reference sequence). Trimming removed 1 base at V and 0 bases at J, with 7 bases between. The CDR3 DNA sequence: TGTGCCTGGAGTGCGACGCGCTCTGGGGCCAACGTCCTGACTTTC. Translating it yields CAWSATRSGANVLTF.

The V call is TRBV30, the J call TRBJ1-5, with 8 bases that match TRBD1. Germline V gene data show CDR1 as GTSNPN and CDR2 as SVGIG (reference sequence). The V segment lost 3 bases and the J segment 3 bases; nucleotides outside the gene matches: 4. The CDR3 extends over 14 amino acids. Written as DNA, the CDR3 is TGTGCCTGGAGCGGGGGACAGGTCAATCAGCCCCAGCATTTT. Protein sequence: CAWSGGQVNQPQHF.

The chain has TRBV6-6 and TRBJ2-5; 8 nucleotides agree with TRBD1. V lost 6 bases and J lost 1; bases outside the gene matches: 4. This CDR3 region has 14 residues. CDR1 MNHNY and CDR2 SVGAGI come from the germline V gene (reference sequence). The chain's CDR3 is CASSLDRAQETQYF. CDR3 coding DNA: TGTGCCAGCAGCTTGGACAGGGCCCAAGAGACCCAGTACTTC.

Details on this clone: A read error may account for a junction end that differs from germline. The chain employs TRBV27 and TRBJ2-7; the match to TRBD1 covers 10 bases. Germline V gene sequence: CDR1 MNHEY, CDR2 SMNVEV (reference sequence). This CDR3 has 20 residues. CDR3 loop: CANSLMRWTGGATGNYEQYF. The CDR3, as DNA: TGTGCCAACAGTTTGATGAGATGGACAGGGGGTGCTACCGGAAACTACGAGCAGTACTTC.

This clone came up a few times. The chain has TRBV19 and TRBJ1-5; weak D call: TRBD1 (6 bases). This CDR3 has 13 residues. V lost 6 bases to trimming and J lost 4 bases, with 10 bases between them. Per the germline V gene, CDR1 is LNHDA and CDR2 is SQIVND (reference sequence). DNA for the CDR3: TGTGCCAGTAGCGCGGACAGAAATCAGCCCCAGCATTTT. It yields the protein CASSADRNQPQHF. The complete variable domain, with remaining parts taken from reference TRBV19 and TRBJ1-5, reads DGGITQSPKYLFRKEGQNVTLSCEQNLNHDAMYWYRQDPGQGLRLIYYSQIVNDFQKGDIAEGYSVSREKKESFPLTVTSAQKNPTAFYLCASSADRNQPQHFGDGTRLSIL.

This clone was picked up a small number of times. The chain uses TRBV7-2 and TRBJ2-5; D may be TRBD1 (5 bases). Trimming shortened V by 7 bases and J by 2 bases, and 11 bases separated the two germline ends. The CDR3 has 13 amino acids. Germline assignment: CDR1 SGHTA and CDR2 FQGNSA. DNA for the CDR3: TGTGCCAGCACCCGACAGCTACAAGAGACCCAGTACTTC. Translating gives CASTRQLQETQYF.

This chain links TRBV2 with TRBJ2-7, with D hard to call. The CDR3 contains 14 residues. Trimming removed 8 bases from V and 0 bases from J, with 14 bases in between. Germline CDR1 SNHLY, CDR2 FYNNEI. The CDR3 DNA reads TGTGCCAGCTTCTTGGACGCTTACTCCTACGAGCAGTACTTC. The encoded protein is CASFLDAYSYEQYF.

V is TRBV28 and J is TRBJ2-6; 7 positions match TRBD1. The CDR3 has 16 amino acids. The V gene's germline CDR1 is MDHEN and CDR2 SYDVKM. V gave up 5 bases and J gave up 2 bases; unmatched junction bases: 6. The CDR3 sequence is CASSPRDSPGANVLTF. CDR3 bases: TGTGCCAGCAGTCCCCGGGACAGTCCTGGGGCCAACGTCCTGACTTTC.

Only a few counts were recorded for this clone. The chain combines TRBV30 with TRBJ2-3, with a weak D call TRBD2 (6 bases). The CDR3 is made up of 14 amino acids. Trimming took off 4 bases at V and 4 bases at J, with 15 bases between the two ends. Germline CDR1 is GTSNPN and CDR2 is SVGIG (reference sequence). In nucleotides, the CDR3 is TGTGCCTGGATAAAGGAGGGAGTTTCAGATACGCAGTATTTT. Translation gives CAWIKEGVSDTQYF.

This clone was picked up a small number of times. The V call is TRBV7-2, the J call TRBJ2-5; D is perhaps TRBD1 (5 bases). V shed 5 bases and J shed 5 bases, with 18 bases lying between them. Germline loops: CDR1 SGHTA, CDR2 FQGNSA. The CDR3 consists of 15 residues. CDR3 DNA: TGTGCCAGCAGCCCCCCCGGCAGGGTGGAGGAGACCCAGTACTTC. Translated: CASSPPGRVEETQYF.

This clone was seen a few times. The gene calls are TRBV5-3 and TRBJ1-2; the D gene is possibly TRBD1 (5 bases). TRBV5-3 is an ORF; its function is uncertain. The CDR3 contains 11 residues. Trimming cost V 9 bases and J 8 bases, with 14 bases left between them. CDR3 DNA: TGTGCCACCACCCGGGGCGGCGGCTACACCTTC. The encoded protein is CATTRGGGYTF.

This clone has more than one count but fewer than ten. An end of the junction differs from the germline gene, which may be a read error. The V gene is TRBV5-1, the J gene TRBJ2-5, with D possibly being TRBD1 (5 bases). The CDR3 totals 14 residues. The germline CDR1 and CDR2 sequences are SGHRS and YFSETQ. As DNA, the CDR3 is TGCGCCAGCAGCTACCTGACAGATCAAGGGACCCAGTACTTC. It yields the protein CASSYLTDQGTQYF. Looking up the rest from reference TRBV5-1 and TRBJ2-5 gives the full variable domain: KAGVTQTPRYLIKTRGQQVTLSCSPISGHRSVSWYQQTPGQGLQFLFEYFSETQRNKGNFPGRFSGRQFSNSRSEMNVSTLELGDSALYLCASSYLTDQGTQYFGPGTRLLVL.

The chain has TRBV30 and TRBJ2-7; TRBD2 agrees at 11 bases. The CDR3 consists of 15 residues. V gave up 4 bases and J gave up 4 bases; unmatched junction bases: 9. Germline CDR1 GTSNPN, CDR2 SVGIG (reference sequence). Here the CDR3 DNA reads TGTGCCTGGACCCGCGGACTAGCGGGCTTGTACGAGCAGTACTTC. Its protein is CAWTRGLAGLYEQYF.

V gene TRBV29-1 combines with J gene TRBJ1-3; 8 bases are a match to TRBD1. CDR3 size: 16 residues. V lost 5 bases to trimming and J lost 3 bases; unmatched junction nucleotides: 12. Germline V gene sequence: CDR1 SQVTM, CDR2 ANQGSEA. The CDR3 sequence: CSVYESRGLVGNTIYF. The CDR3 nucleotides read TGCAGCGTTTATGAATCCAGGGGGCTAGTTGGAAACACCATATATTTT. The variable domain in full, with the rest retrieved from reference TRBV29-1 and TRBJ1-3, is SAVISQKPSRDICQRGTSLTIQCQVDSQVTMMFWYRQQPGQSLTLIATANQGSEATYESGFVIDKFPISRPNLTFSTLTVSNMSPEDSSIYLCSVYESRGLVGNTIYFGEGSWLTVV.

This chain connects TRBV7-7 to TRBJ2-7, with no clear D. V lost 1 base to trimming and J lost 0 bases, with 13 bases between them. CDR3 length: 16 amino acids. The V gene's germline CDR1 is SSHAT and CDR2 FNYEAQ (reference sequence). CDR3 residues: CASSLGQIMSSYEQYF. The CDR3 DNA sequence: TGTGCCAGCAGCTTAGGGCAGATCATGAGCTCCTACGAGCAGTACTTC.

The chain recombines TRBV2 with TRBJ2-7; 8 bases fit TRBD2. The V segment lost 7 bases and the J segment 7 bases; nucleotides outside the gene matches: 6. The CDR3 spans 12 residues. CDR1 and CDR2 (germline): SNHLY, FYNNEI. CDR3 loop: CASKSGSLEQYF. CDR3 sequence (DNA): TGTGCCAGCAAAAGCGGGAGCCTAGAGCAGTACTTC.

This clone was recorded a few times. This rearrangement joins TRBV23-1 to TRBJ2-1; 12 bases map to TRBD2. TRBV23-1 is marked as an open reading frame, function uncertain. The CDR3 covers 19 residues. With 0 bases clipped from V and 2 bases from J, the junction kept 8 bases outside the gene matches. CDR3 amino acids: CASSQSSRGTSGPYNEQFF. CDR3 DNA sequence: TGCGCCAGCAGTCAATCTTCAAGGGGGACTAGCGGGCCCTACAATGAGCAGTTCTTC.

The chain carries TRBV30 and TRBJ1-5; 9 nucleotides agree with TRBD1. This CDR3 contains 14 residues. Trimming at V came to 1 base and at J to 7 bases, leaving 5 bases not matched to a gene. Germline CDR1 is GTSNPN and CDR2 is SVGIG (reference sequence). The CDR3 DNA reads TGTGCCTGGAGTGGGACAGGGGTCCGGCAGCCCCAGCATTTT. Translated, it gives CAWSGTGVRQPQHF.

This clone was observed a few times. V gene TRBV4-3 combines with J gene TRBJ2-1; no definite D call. The CDR3 consists of 17 residues. V dropped 5 bases and J dropped 1 base, with 18 bases sitting between them. Per germline, CDR1 LGHNA and CDR2 YSLEER. The CDR3 reads CASSSRAGPASYNEQFF. In DNA form, the CDR3 reads TGCGCCAGCAGCTCAAGGGCTGGCCCGGCTTCCTACAATGAGCAGTTCTTC.

This clone was counted a few times. Additional DNA sequences in this sample encode the identical CDR3. This chain joins TRBV29-1 and TRBJ2-2; D gene unclear. The CDR3 sequence is 10 residues long. Trimming took off 6 bases at V and 4 bases at J, with 3 bases between the two ends. Germline values: CDR1 SQVTM, CDR2 ANQGSEA. CDR3 loop: CSVGTGELFF. The DNA for the CDR3 is TGCAGCGTGGGCACCGGGGAGCTGTTTTTT.

CDR3 loop: CASSLVGGQPQHF. The CDR3 DNA is TGTGCCAGCAGTTTAGTGGGGGGACAGCCCCAGCATTTT. The chain is built from TRBV27 and TRBJ1-5; weak D call: TRBD1 (5 bases). V was shortened by 2 bases and J by 7 bases, with 9 bases between the two germline ends. Germline lookup yields CDR1 MNHEY and CDR2 SMNVEV (reference sequence). This CDR3 has 13 residues.

This clone was observed a handful of times. The chain has TRBV2 and TRBJ2-7, with 9 bases fitting TRBD1. The V gene end was trimmed by 8 bases and the J gene end by 6 bases; junction bases not matched to a gene: 11. The CDR3 sequence is 14 residues long. Germline values: CDR1 SNHLY, CDR2 FYNNEI. Written as DNA, the CDR3 is TGTGCCAGCGCGGTCCGGGACAGGGCCGCCGAGCAGTACTTC. It encodes CASAVRDRAAEQYF.

V is TRBV29-1 and J is TRBJ1-1; D is ambiguous. The CDR3 spans 12 residues. Per germline, CDR1 SQVTM and CDR2 ANQGSEA. Trimming pared 7 bases from V and 2 bases from J, leaving 11 bases between. The CDR3 DNA sequence: TGCAGCGCTAGAACAGAAAACACTGAAGCTTTCTTT. It is translated as CSARTENTEAFF.